The sequence of this TCR beta chain was determined in a study of T cell changes during pregnancy in multiple sclerosis. The table came from immunoSEQ multiplex PCR; TCRdb's copy has only in-frame clones and leaves some out. The table lists 70,000 to 100,000 clones, around 93% of them singletons. This clonotype originated in a female donor with multiple sclerosis, enrolled in a pregnancy study. Sequences were derived from peripheral blood, sampled in the third trimester of pregnancy.

In nucleotides, the CDR3 is TGCAGTGCCACCCGGAATGAAAAACTGTTTTTT. Residues: CSATRNEKLFF. J is TRBJ1-4 and V is TRBV20-1, with D unresolved. This CDR3 is 11 amino acids long. Germline values: CDR1 DFQATT, CDR2 SNEGSKA (reference sequence). Trimming removed 6 bases at V and 5 bases at J, with 7 bases between.